The 14 T cell receptor beta chains reported below all come from one sample, sequenced in a study of blood T cell repertoires in COVID-19. Generated by immunoSEQ multiplex PCR, the TCRdb table keeps only in-frame clones and is missing some. The table records approximately 27,000 clones, 85% to 90% of them present only once. The sample was peripheral blood. Every receptor here comes from a human donor with acute or convalescent COVID-19. The donor label of this sample is uncertain.

The chain joins TRBV19 to TRBJ1-5; 7 positions agree with TRBD1. Germline V gene lookup returns CDR1 LNHDA and CDR2 SQIVND (reference sequence). V was clipped by 5 bases and J by 4 bases; unmatched bases: 5. This CDR3 has 14 amino acids. CDR3 protein: CASSLLRGNQPQHF. The CDR3 nucleotides read TGTGCCAGTAGTTTACTCAGGGGGAATCAGCCCCAGCATTTT.

On this clone itself: At one of its ends the junction is not consistent with the germline gene, which may arise from a read error. The chain employs TRBV18 and TRBJ1-2; D is perhaps TRBD1 (6 bases). CDR3 size: 16 residues. CDR1 and CDR2 (germline): KGHSH, LQKENI. CDR3 sequence (DNA): TGCTCTGGTGCTGGGGGAACAGGGTGGCGTAACTATGGCTACACCTTC. It specifies CSGAGGTGWRNYGYTF. Supplemented by reference TRBV18 and TRBJ1-2, the full variable domain reads NAGVMQNPRHLVRRRGQEARLRCSPMKGHSHVYWYRQLPEEGLKFMVYLQKENIIDESGMPKERFSAEFPKEGPSILRIQQVVRGDSAAYFCSGAGGTGWRNYGYTFGSGTRLTVV.

A single count supports this clone. The CDR3 bases are TGCGCCAGCAGCCGATTGGGACAGGGCAATTCACCCCTCCACTTT. It encodes CASSRLGQGNSPLHF. The rearrangement joins TRBV4-1 to TRBJ1-6; 9 nucleotides align to TRBD1. The germline V gene encodes CDR1 MGHRA and CDR2 YSYEKL. The CDR3 runs 15 residues. Trimming cost V 4 bases and J 7 bases; bases outside gene matches: 5.

This chain uses TRBV5-1 with TRBJ2-6, with TRBD1 as a possible D gene (6 bases). There are 16 residues in the CDR3. Trimming pared 2 bases from V and 0 bases from J, leaving 9 bases between. Germline loops: CDR1 SGHRS, CDR2 YFSETQ. CDR3 sequence (DNA): TGCGCCAGCAGCTTACCACAGGGCTCTGGGGCCAACGTCCTGACTTTC. Protein sequence: CASSLPQGSGANVLTF.

V and J are TRBV2 and TRBJ2-3, with D hard to call. The CDR3 is made up of 14 amino acids. Between the trimmed V and J ends, which lost 2 bases and 8 bases, there was a span of 14 bases. Germline V gene data show CDR1 as SNHLY and CDR2 as FYNNEI. The CDR3 DNA sequence: TGTGCCAGCAGTGAACGTCTGATTAAGAGTACGCAGTATTTT. Residues: CASSERLIKSTQYF.

This chain joins TRBV6-5 and TRBJ1-2; perhaps TRBD1 as D (6 bases). Trimming removed 4 bases at V and 8 bases at J, with 17 bases between. This CDR3 contains 14 residues. Germline lookup yields CDR1 MNHEY and CDR2 SVGAGI. The CDR3 DNA is TGTGCCAGCAGTTCATTAGGACAGCTATCGGGCTACACCTTC. It translates to CASSSLGQLSGYTF.

The chain recombines TRBV3-1 (or the pseudogene TRBV3-2) with TRBJ1-2, with 8 bases aligning to TRBD1. From germline, CDR1 is LGHDT and CDR2 YNNKEL (reference sequence). CDR3 length: 16 residues. The V segment lost 2 bases and the J segment 5 bases; nucleotides outside the gene matches: 10. CDR3 region: CASSQRSGQGTYGYTF. The CDR3 nucleotides are TGTGCCAGCAGCCAACGCTCTGGACAGGGTACATATGGCTACACCTTC.

The genes are TRBV27 and TRBJ2-3; TRBD2 might be the D (6 bases). The germline V gene has CDR1 MNHEY and CDR2 SMNVEV (reference sequence). V was pared by 5 bases and J by 4 bases, with 19 bases between. This CDR3 has 16 residues. The CDR3 spells CASSPQAGTLSDTQYF. In DNA, the CDR3 is TGTGCCAGCAGTCCCCAAGCGGGTACGTTGTCAGATACGCAGTATTTT.

There are a few counts of this clone. V and J are TRBV6-5 and TRBJ2-3; 10 positions match TRBD2. Germline values: CDR1 MNHEY, CDR2 SVGAGI. CDR3 size: 14 residues. V was clipped by 2 bases and J by 7 bases; unmatched bases: 3. The CDR3: CASSYSGGENTQYF. The CDR3 nucleotides read TGTGCCAGCAGTTACAGCGGGGGGGAAAATACGCAGTATTTT.

The rearrangement links TRBV18 to TRBJ2-5, with D perhaps matching TRBD2 (6 bases). The CDR3 totals 15 residues. CDR1 is KGHSH and CDR2 is LQKENI in the germline V gene. With 5 bases removed from V and 5 bases from J, the gap between germline ends came to 18 bases. Here the CDR3 reads CASSANRDAGETQYF. The CDR3 nucleotides are TGTGCCAGCTCAGCAAACCGGGACGCGGGGGAGACCCAGTACTTC.

V gene TRBV5-1 combines with J gene TRBJ1-4, with 9 bases that match TRBD1. Per germline, CDR1 SGHRS and CDR2 YFSETQ. The CDR3 loop spans 14 amino acids. The V segment lost 6 bases and the J segment 5 bases; nucleotides outside the gene matches: 5. In nucleotides, the CDR3 is TGCGCCAGCAAGATGACAGGGGGGAATGAAAAACTGTTTTTT. It yields the protein CASKMTGGNEKLFF.

The V and J genes are TRBV5-5 and TRBJ2-2; 9 bases line up with TRBD2. V shed 5 bases and J 1 base; nucleotides not matched to a gene: 3. CDR1 is SGHKS, CDR2 YYEKEE, per germline (reference sequence). The CDR3 covers 15 residues. CDR3 region: CASRLTSGNTGELFF. CDR3 coding DNA: TGTGCCAGCAGGTTGACTAGCGGGAACACCGGGGAGCTGTTTTTT.

This chain connects TRBV2 to TRBJ2-3, with TRBD1 matching over 8 bases. CDR1 and CDR2 (germline): SNHLY, FYNNEI. The V gene end was trimmed by 9 bases and the J gene end by 3 bases; junction bases not matched to a gene: 5. The CDR3 is 13 amino acids. In DNA form, the CDR3 reads TGTGCCAGTGGACAGGGTCTGACAGATACGCAGTATTTT. As protein: CASGQGLTDTQYF.

The chain combines TRBV2 with TRBJ1-2, with 8 nucleotides matching TRBD1. The germline gives CDR1 SNHLY, CDR2 FYNNEI. V shed 4 bases, J shed 5 bases, and the junction held 9 bases outside the gene matches. CDR3 size: 15 residues. CDR3 coding DNA: TGTGCCAGCAGTGCCCGAACCGACAGGGGTTATGGCTACACCTTC. Protein: CASSARTDRGYGYTF.